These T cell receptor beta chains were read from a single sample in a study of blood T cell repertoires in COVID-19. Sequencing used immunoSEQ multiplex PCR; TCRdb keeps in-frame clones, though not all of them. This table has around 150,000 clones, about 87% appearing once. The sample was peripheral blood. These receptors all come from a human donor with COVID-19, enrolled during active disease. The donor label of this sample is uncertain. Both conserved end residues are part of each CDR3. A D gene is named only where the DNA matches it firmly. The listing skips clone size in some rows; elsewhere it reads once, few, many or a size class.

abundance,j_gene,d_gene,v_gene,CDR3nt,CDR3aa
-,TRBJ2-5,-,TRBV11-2,TGTGCCAGCAGCCCCCGAGTAACAGAGACCCAGTACTTC,CASSPRVTETQYF
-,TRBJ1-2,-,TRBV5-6,TGTGCCAGCACCCTCACGTCGCGGGGTATCGGTGGCTACACCTTC,CASTLTSRGIGGYTF
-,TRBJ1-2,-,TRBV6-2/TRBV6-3,TGTGCCAGCAGTTACGAGGGCCACTATGGCTACACCTTC,CASSYEGHYGYTF
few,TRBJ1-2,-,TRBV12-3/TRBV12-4,TGTGCCAGCAGCGAAGACAGCTCCCGGGGCTACACCTTC,CASSEDSSRGYTF
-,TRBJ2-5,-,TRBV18,TGTGCCAGCTCAATAGAAGACCAAGAGACCCAGTACTTC,CASSIEDQETQYF
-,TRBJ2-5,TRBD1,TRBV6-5,TGTGCCAGCACCCGAGGACAGGGCTACCAAGAGACCCAGTACTTC,CASTRGQGYQETQYF
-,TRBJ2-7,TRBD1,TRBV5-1,TGCGCCAGCAGCCAGACAGGGGATTCCTACGAGCAGTACTTC,CASSQTGDSYEQYF
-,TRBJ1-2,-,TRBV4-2,TGTGCCAGCAGCCAAGAGCACAGGGCAACTAACTATGGCTACACCTTC,CASSQEHRATNYGYTF
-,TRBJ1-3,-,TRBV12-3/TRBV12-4,TGTGCCAGCAATAGCGTTAACCGCAACACCATATATTTT,CASNSVNRNTIYF
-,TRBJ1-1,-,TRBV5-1,TGCGCCAGCACTCGTGATGGGGAGCGCACTGAAGCTTTCTTT,CASTRDGERTEAFF
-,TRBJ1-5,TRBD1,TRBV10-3,TGTGCCATTAGTACAGGGGGGCTCCAGCATTTT,CAISTGGLQHF
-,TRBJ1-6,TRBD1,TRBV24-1,TGTGCCACCAGTAGCGGGACAGGGAATTCACCCCTCCACTTT,CATSSGTGNSPLHF
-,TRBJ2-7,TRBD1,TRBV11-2,TGTGCCAGCAGCCGGCCGGGACAGGTAACCTACGAGCAGTACTTC,CASSRPGQVTYEQYF
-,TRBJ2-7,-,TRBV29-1,TGCAGCCTCCTATTGACGGCTCGGGGTACCTACGAGCAGTACTTC,CSLLLTARGTYEQYF
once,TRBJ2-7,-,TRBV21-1,TGTGCCAGCAGCAAAGAGTTGGGGGCCGGCTTTTCCTACGAGCAGTACTTC,CASSKELGAGFSYEQYF
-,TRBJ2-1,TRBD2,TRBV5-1,TGCGCCAGCAGACGGACTAGCGGGAGCTCCTACAATGAGCAGTTCTTC,CASRRTSGSSYNEQFF
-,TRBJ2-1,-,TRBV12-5,TGTGCTAGTGGCCCCGCGGCAGTCTCCTACAATGAGCAGTTCTTC,CASGPAAVSYNEQFF
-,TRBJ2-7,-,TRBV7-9,TGTGCCAGCAGCCTGGGGAGGGAGCAGTACTTC,CASSLGREQYF
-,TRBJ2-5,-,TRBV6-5,TGTGCCAGCTCTACCGGGACTGGGCAAGAGACCCAGTACTTC,CASSTGTGQETQYF
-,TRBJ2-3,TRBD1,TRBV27,TGTGTCAGCAGCCGACAGGGAACAGATACGCAGTATTTT,CVSSRQGTDTQYF
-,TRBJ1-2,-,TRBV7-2,TGTGCCAGCAGCCTCGGGTTCGGTAACTATGGCTACACCTTC,CASSLGFGNYGYTF
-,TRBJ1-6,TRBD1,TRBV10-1,TGCGCCAGCAGTCCGGGACAGGGAGGATCACCCCTCCACTTT,CASSPGQGGSPLHF
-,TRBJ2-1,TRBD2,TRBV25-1,TGTGCCAGCAGTGAGTCCTTAGCGGGGTACAATGAGCAGTTCTTC,CASSESLAGYNEQFF
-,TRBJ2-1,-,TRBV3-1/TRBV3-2,TGTGCCAGCAGCCAAGATCTTAATAGCTTCGAGCAGTTCTTC,CASSQDLNSFEQFF
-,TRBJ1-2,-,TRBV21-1,TGTGCCAGCAGAAACCCCGGGACAGGTTCTAACTATGGCTACACCTTC,CASRNPGTGSNYGYTF
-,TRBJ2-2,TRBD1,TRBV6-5,TGTGCCAGCAGTTACGGGGACAGGGACACCGGGGAGCTGTTTTTT,CASSYGDRDTGELFF
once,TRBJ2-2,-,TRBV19,TGTGCCAGTAGTATATTCCAGGGGGGCACCGGGGAGCTGTTTTTT,CASSIFQGGTGELFF
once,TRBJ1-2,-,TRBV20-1,TGCAGTGCTAGCCAGGGTGGTGGCTACACCTTC,CSASQGGGYTF
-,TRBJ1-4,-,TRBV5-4,TGTGCCAGCAGCTTCCAGGGCGGCGAAAAACTGTTTTTT,CASSFQGGEKLFF
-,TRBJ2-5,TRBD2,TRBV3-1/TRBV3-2,TGTGCCAGCAGCCATCGTCGGGGGGGGCTGGAGACCCAGTACTTC,CASSHRRGGLETQYF
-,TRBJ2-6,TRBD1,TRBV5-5,TGTGCCAGCAGCTTGTTATGGGACAGGGCTCCTGGGGCCAACGTCCTGACTTTC,CASSLLWDRAPGANVLTF
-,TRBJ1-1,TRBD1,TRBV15,TGTGCCATAGGACAGGGTCCGAACACTGAAGCTTTCTTT,CAIGQGPNTEAFF
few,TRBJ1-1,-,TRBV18,TGTGCCAGCTCACCACGCGGCTTACCTGAAGCTTTCTTT,CASSPRGLPEAFF
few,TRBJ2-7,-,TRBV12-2,TGTGCAAGTCGCCCTCATCCTACGACAGGGGGCCCCTACGAGCAGTACTTC,CASRPHPTTGGPYEQYF
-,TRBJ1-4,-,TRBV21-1,TGTGCCAGCAGCCAAAGCATTGAGGGTTCTAATGAAAAACTGTTTTTT,CASSQSIEGSNEKLFF
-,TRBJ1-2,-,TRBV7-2,TGTGCCAGCAGCTTTGGCGGGGGCTCTAACTATGGCTACACCTTC,CASSFGGGSNYGYTF
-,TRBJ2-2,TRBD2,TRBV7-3,TGTGCCAGCAGCTTTCGCGGGGGGGCAGCCGGGGAGCTGTTTTTT,CASSFRGGAAGELFF
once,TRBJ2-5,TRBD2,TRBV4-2,TGTGCCAGCAGCCAAGGGACTAGCGGGAGGGGGGTTGAAGAGACCCAGTACTTC,CASSQGTSGRGVEETQYF
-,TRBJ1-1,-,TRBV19,TGTGCCAGTAGTACAGGAAACACTGAAGCTTTCTTT,CASSTGNTEAFF
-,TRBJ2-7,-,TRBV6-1,TGTGCCAGCAGTGATTATAGGGGCGGGGAGAATATCCTCTACGAGCAGTACTTC,CASSDYRGGENILYEQYF
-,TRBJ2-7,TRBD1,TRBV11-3,TGTGCCAGCAGCTTCAGGGGGTGGAGATCCGAGCAGTACTTC,CASSFRGWRSEQYF
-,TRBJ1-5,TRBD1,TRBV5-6,TGTGCCAGCAGCACGACAGGGAATCAGCCCCAGCATTTT,CASSTTGNQPQHF
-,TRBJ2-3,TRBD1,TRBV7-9,TGTGCCAGCAGACCCCGGACAGGTTGGATCCCCGATACGCAGTATTTT,CASRPRTGWIPDTQYF
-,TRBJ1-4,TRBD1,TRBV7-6,TGTGCCAGCAGCCCCCGCTTCGGGACAGGGCTGGAAAAACTGTTTTTT,CASSPRFGTGLEKLFF
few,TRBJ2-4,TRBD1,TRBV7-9,TGTGCCAGCAGCTCCGCCGGGACAGGGGGCGGGTGGGCCAAAAACATTCAGTACTTC,CASSSAGTGGGWAKNIQYF
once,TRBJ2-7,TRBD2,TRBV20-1,TGCAGTGCTAGTCCCCCTCGGACGGGGGGACACGAGCAGTACTTC,CSASPPRTGGHEQYF